The next 20 T cell receptor beta chains were all read from a single sample in a study of blood T cell repertoires in COVID-19. The table came from immunoSEQ multiplex PCR; TCRdb's copy has only in-frame clones and leaves some out. This sample carries more than 200,000 clones, nearly 90% of them seen once, and the ten largest clones take less than 4.5%. The sequenced sample consisted of PBMCs or T cells enriched from blood (not recorded which). These receptors were collected from a woman in her thirties with acute COVID-19.

This clone was observed a few times. This rearrangement joins TRBV5-6 to TRBJ1-5, with a possible D match to TRBD1 (6 bases). Germline V gene sequence: CDR1 SGHDT, CDR2 YYEEEE. This CDR3 has 15 residues. The V end lost 0 bases, the J end lost 4 bases, and 11 bases lay between the germline ends. CDR3 amino acids: CASSLGAGVNQPQHF. The CDR3 nucleotides read TGTGCCAGCAGCTTGGGGGCAGGGGTTAATCAGCCCCAGCATTTT.

This chain connects TRBV9 to TRBJ1-4, with D perhaps matching TRBD1 (5 bases). This CDR3 comprises 13 residues. Trimming shortened V by 8 bases and J by 7 bases, and 15 bases separated the two germline ends. The V gene's germline CDR1 is SGDLS and CDR2 YYNGEE. This CDR3 reads CARSQGVFEKLFF. In nucleotides, the CDR3 is TGTGCCAGATCCCAGGGCGTTTTTGAAAAACTGTTTTTT.

The chain has TRBV25-1 and TRBJ2-6; 12 positions agree with TRBD1. V gave up 8 bases and J gave up 2 bases; unmatched junction bases: 7. The CDR3 runs to 17 residues. Germline lookup yields CDR1 MGHDK and CDR2 SYGVNS. CDR3 in DNA: TGTGCCAGCTCACCAGGGACAGGGGGCGCTGGGGCCAACGTCCTGACTTTC. Its translation: CASSPGTGGAGANVLTF.

This chain joins TRBV7-9 and TRBJ1-2; D gene unclear. The CDR3 covers 15 residues. V was trimmed by 6 bases and J by 7 bases, leaving 21 bases between them. Germline V lookup: CDR1 SEHNR, CDR2 FQNEAQ (reference sequence). The DNA of the CDR3 is TGTGCCAGCAGTAATAGACGGACCCACGGAGGTGGCTACACCTTC. It is translated as CASSNRRTHGGGYTF.

This clone has only one observation. The chain uses TRBV5-1 and TRBJ2-7, with D possibly TRBD1 on 5 matching bases. Germline V gene lookup returns CDR1 SGHRS and CDR2 YFSETQ. This CDR3 has 15 residues. V dropped 2 bases and J dropped 0 bases, with 12 bases sitting between them. Here the CDR3 DNA reads TGCGCCAGCAGCTTAGTCGACAGTATCTCCTACGAGCAGTACTTC. It is translated as CASSLVDSISYEQYF.

The CDR3 here is CASREGQGDFNYGYTF. The CDR3 DNA sequence: TGTGCCAGCAGAGAGGGACAGGGGGACTTTAACTATGGCTACACCTTC. J is TRBJ1-2 and V is TRBV7-9, with 11 bases lining up with TRBD1. V shed 6 bases and J 1 base; nucleotides not matched to a gene: 7. This CDR3 is 16 amino acids long. Germline V gene lookup returns CDR1 SEHNR and CDR2 FQNEAQ (reference sequence).

About this clone itself: One junction end disagrees with the germline gene, perhaps due to a read error. The rearrangement uses TRBV7-2 and TRBJ1-1, with D perhaps matching TRBD1 (6 bases). This CDR3 contains 13 residues. Per the germline V gene, CDR1 is SGHTA and CDR2 is FQGNSA. CDR3 amino acids: CASRLGGGTEAFF. CDR3 DNA: TGTGCCAGCAGGTTAGGGGGGGGGACTGAAGCTTTCTTT.

A single count supports this clone. The chain joins TRBV6-5 to TRBJ1-3; unclear D gene. Germline CDR1 reads MNHEY; CDR2 reads SVGAGI. V was trimmed by 5 bases and J by 5 bases, leaving 4 bases between them. The CDR3 loop spans 11 amino acids. This chain's CDR3 is CASSSRNTIYF. CDR3 nucleotide sequence: TGTGCCAGCAGTAGCCGAAACACCATATATTTT.

This clone showed up just once. J is TRBJ1-6 and V is TRBV2, with 9 bases identical to TRBD1. V gave up 5 bases and J gave up 6 bases; unmatched junction bases: 11. This CDR3 is built from 17 residues. CDR1 is SNHLY, CDR2 FYNNEI, per germline. The DNA of the CDR3 is TGTGCCAGCAGTTTAGACCCCCGGGACAGGGCTAATTCACCCCTCCACTTT. Translation gives CASSLDPRDRANSPLHF.

This chain uses TRBV5-1 with TRBJ2-1; 9 bases are shared with TRBD2. Germline assignment: CDR1 SGHRS and CDR2 YFSETQ. Losses at the gene ends were 4 bases for V and 4 bases for J; bases not matched to a gene: 9. CDR3 length equals 16 residues. CDR3 in DNA: TGCGCCAGCAGCGCCCCGACTAGCGGATATTACAATGAGCAGTTCTTC. Translation gives CASSAPTSGYYNEQFF.

The chain links TRBV2 to TRBJ1-4; TRBD1 agrees at 9 bases. Trimming took 8 bases from V and 7 from J; bases not matched to a gene: 5. The CDR3 length is 13 residues. Germline lookup yields CDR1 SNHLY and CDR2 FYNNEI. CDR3 loop: CASCGTGSEKLFF. The CDR3 DNA follows: TGTGCCAGCTGCGGGACAGGGAGTGAAAAACTGTTTTTT.

The chain combines TRBV4-3 with TRBJ2-1; the D is unclear. The CDR3 sequence is 13 residues long. CDR1 and CDR2 (germline): LGHNA, YSLEER. Deletions cut 4 bases from V and 8 bases from J, with 12 bases between. The CDR3 protein is CASSPYPGYEQFF. The CDR3 region has the DNA TGCGCCAGCAGCCCATACCCCGGGTATGAGCAGTTCTTC.

The V call is TRBV29-1, the J call TRBJ1-2, with D unresolved. CDR3 length: 15 amino acids. V lost 1 base and J lost 5, with 17 bases in between. Germline V CDR1 and CDR2: SQVTM, ANQGSEA. As DNA, the CDR3 is TGCAGCGTTGAAGGTAGAGAGGATTCGGCATATGGCTACACCTTC. Amino acid sequence: CSVEGREDSAYGYTF.

The V gene is TRBV28, the J gene TRBJ2-2; tentatively, D is TRBD2 (7 bases). V lost 6 bases, J lost 6 bases, and 17 bases lay in between. The CDR3 is 15 amino acids. Germline V gene data show CDR1 as MDHEN and CDR2 as SYDVKM. CDR3 nucleotide sequence: TGTGCCAGCAGCGATAATACAGGGAGGGCCGGGGAGCTGTTTTTT. Translating gives CASSDNTGRAGELFF.

CDR3 sequence: CASSLKRQPQHF. CDR3 DNA: TGCGCCAGCAGCCTCAAGCGTCAGCCCCAGCATTTT. This chain uses TRBV4-3 with TRBJ1-5, with D unclear. CDR3 length equals 12 residues. Germline values: CDR1 LGHNA, CDR2 YSLEER. Trimming removed 4 bases at V and 6 bases at J, with 7 bases between.

This rearrangement joins TRBV19 to TRBJ1-1; tentative D call: TRBD1 (6 bases). The CDR3 contains 13 residues. CDR1 and CDR2 from the germline V gene are LNHDA and SQIVND (reference sequence). V shed 7 bases and J shed 1 base, with 10 bases lying between them. This CDR3 reads CASKRGTNTEAFF. DNA for the CDR3: TGTGCCAGTAAGAGGGGGACGAACACTGAAGCTTTCTTT. The full variable domain, rest sourced from reference TRBV19 and TRBJ1-1, is DGGITQSPKYLFRKEGQNVTLSCEQNLNHDAMYWYRQDPGQGLRLIYYSQIVNDFQKGDIAEGYSVSREKKESFPLTVTSAQKNPTAFYLCASKRGTNTEAFFGQGTRLTVV.

The rearrangement links TRBV28 to TRBJ1-4; D perhaps matches TRBD1 (5 bases). The CDR3 contains 16 residues. V was trimmed by 6 bases and J by 10 bases, leaving 24 bases between them. Looked up from germline, CDR1 is MDHEN and CDR2 is SYDVKM. The CDR3 bases are TGTGCCAGCAGCTCTAGATTTGGGGGGTTAGTCGGAAAACTGTTTTTT. This sequence encodes CASSSRFGGLVGKLFF.

The V gene is TRBV5-4, the J gene TRBJ1-2; D is possibly TRBD1 (6 bases). The CDR3 covers 13 residues. Trimming left V 6 bases short and J 2 bases short, with 11 bases between. Germline V gene sequence: CDR1 SGHNT, CDR2 YYREEE (reference sequence). In DNA form, the CDR3 reads TGTGCCAGCAAAAGACAGGAAAACTATGGCTACACCTTC. This sequence encodes CASKRQENYGYTF.

The V and J genes are TRBV28 and TRBJ1-1, with no clear D. The V end lost 3 bases, the J end lost 11 bases, and 19 bases lay between the germline ends. The CDR3 runs to 14 residues. CDR1 and CDR2 (germline): MDHEN, SYDVKM. CDR3 bases: TGTGCCAGCAGTTTGGGAGCAGGCCGGTTGGGGGCTTTCTTT. Its protein is CASSLGAGRLGAFF.

The chain links TRBV5-1 to TRBJ1-1, with TRBD1 identical over 8 bases. With V trimmed by 3 bases and J by 1 base, 5 bases remained unmatched. The CDR3 runs 15 residues. The germline V gene encodes CDR1 SGHRS and CDR2 YFSETQ. CDR3 in DNA: TGCGCCAGCAGCTCGAGGACAGGGAGGAACACTGAAGCTTTCTTT. It specifies CASSSRTGRNTEAFF.